This is a list of T cell receptor beta chains from one sample in a study of tissue T cells after allogeneic stem cell transplantation. Assay used: immunoSEQ multiplex PCR; TCRdb lists only in-frame clones, some missing. The table shows 1,300 to 1,500 clones, with over 75% occurring only once. Sequenced material: esophageal tissue, taken at autopsy. These receptors came from a male patient aged 35 to 69 with steroid-refractory graft-versus-host disease after an allogeneic stem cell transplant. Some T cells may originate from the graft donor. CDR3s include the opening cysteine and the closing phenylalanine or tryptophan. Fields, in order: V gene, clone size, J gene, D gene, CDR3 protein, CDR3 DNA. D genes are given only for firm matches. Clone size is shown for a subset of rows, as once, few, many or a class of expanded clone.

>TRBV5-4|-|TRBJ1-1|-
CASSFSNYRNTEAFF
TGTGCCAGCAGCTTTTCTAATTACAGGAACACTGAAGCTTTCTTT
>TRBV2|-|TRBJ2-7|-
CASSVGLGLYEQYF
TGTGCCAGCAGTGTGGGACTGGGGCTTTACGAGCAGTACTTC
>TRBV3-1/TRBV3-2|few|TRBJ2-3|TRBD2
CASSRVLGLADTDTQYF
TGTGCCAGCAGCCGCGTACTGGGACTAGCGGACACAGATACGCAGTATTTT
>TRBV4-1|-|TRBJ1-2|-
CASSQAIAVTPNYGYTF
TGCGCCAGCAGCCAAGCAATCGCCGTTACTCCTAACTATGGCTACACCTTC
>TRBV4-2|-|TRBJ1-5|-
CASSQDPQASNQPQHF
TGTGCCAGCAGCCAAGATCCCCAGGCTAGCAATCAGCCCCAGCATTTT
>TRBV18|-|TRBJ2-7|-
CASSPLDTPGEQYF
TGTGCCAGCTCACCTTTAGACACCCCGGGCGAGCAGTACTTC
>TRBV5-1|once|TRBJ1-1|-
CASSLDRVQSVTFF
TGCGCCAGCAGCTTGGACAGGGTACAGAGTGTAACTTTCTTT
>TRBV4-1|-|TRBJ1-6|-
CASSQAEYSPLHF
TGCGCCAGCAGCCAAGCCGAGTATTCACCCCTCCACTTT
>TRBV20-1|-|TRBJ2-3|-
CSASAPPGQRYTDTQYF
TGCAGTGCTAGTGCCCCCCCCGGACAGAGATACACAGATACGCAGTATTTT
>TRBV11-3|-|TRBJ2-2|-
CASSWGEIGELFF
TGTGCCAGCAGCTGGGGGGAGATCGGGGAGCTGTTTTTT
>TRBV6-6|-|TRBJ2-2|-
CASSNTGELFF
TGTGCCAGCTCCAACACCGGGGAGCTGTTTTTT
>TRBV19|-|TRBJ1-3|-
CASTPPGGVNTIYF
TGTGCCAGTACCCCGCCGGGCGGCGTGAACACCATATATTTT
>TRBV5-4|-|TRBJ2-2|TRBD2
CASSSPPGREAGELFF
TGTGCCAGCAGCTCCCCCCCGGGGCGGGAGGCCGGGGAGCTGTTTTTT
>TRBV28|-|TRBJ1-1|-
CASSPQGYTEAFF
TGTGCCAGCAGTCCTCAGGGGTACACTGAAGCTTTCTTT
>TRBV4-3|-|TRBJ2-3|TRBD2
CASSQREEGLTDTQYF
TGCGCCAGCAGCCAACGGGAGGAGGGTCTAACAGATACGCAGTATTTT
>TRBV4-3|-|TRBJ1-5|TRBD1
CASSQDGQGKPQHF
TGCGCCAGCAGCCAAGACGGACAGGGGAAGCCCCAGCATTTT